This TCR beta chain was recovered during a study of glioma-infiltrating T cells. The iRepertoire nested amplicon-rescue multiplex PCR amplified TCR alpha and beta CDR3s from RNA. Each CDR3 protein gets one entry after TCRdb re-called the multiplex PCR reads with MiXCR. This repertoire shows approximately 190,000 distinct CDR3 sequences, about 31% found once; its top ten account for 20%. The CDR3 contains 14 residues. V trimming: 4 bases; J trimming: 4 bases; junction bases outside the gene matches: 6. Looked up from germline, CDR1 is MNHEY and CDR2 is SMNVEV (reference sequence). This rearrangement joins TRBV27 to TRBJ1-2; 7 bases are a match to TRBD1. This receptor was identified in a human donor with low-grade glioma or glioblastoma, undergoing nonglioma brain surgery, or in good health (not recorded which). The sequencing sample was made of glioma tissue, nonneoplastic brain tissue, or PBMCs (not recorded which). The CDR3 sequence: CASSYDRESYGYTF. CDR3 nucleotide sequence: TGTGCCAGCAGTTACGACAGGGAAAGCTATGGCTACACCTTC.